The present T cell receptor (beta chain) was sequenced within a study of tumor-infiltrating lymphocytes in primary liver carcinoma. Study background: Through surgical resection, the patients' primary liver carcinoma was treated.

This CDR3 has 16 amino acids. Germline CDR1 is SGHRS and CDR2 is YFSETQ. V lost 2 bases and J 13 bases, leaving 28 bases between the germline ends. Using a constant-region primer together with ProtoScript II reverse transcriptase, TCR beta cDNA was made from about 500 ng of total RNA. Investigators got TCR beta libraries out of three nested multiplex PCR rounds, done with slightly modified ARM-PCR. TRBV1-TRBV30 forward and Cbeta reverse primers drove the first two approximately 10-cycle rounds. TCRdb recomputed calls from the multiplex PCR reads with MiXCR, one row per CDR3 protein. The sample includes under 200,000 distinct CDR3 sequences, 65% of them seen just once. About this clonotype: Its antigen is currently unknown.

Germline DNA was extracted too, while blood RNA derived from unsorted whole blood. Patients in the cohort were treatment-naive and living with chronic HBV infection. The authors collected four milliliters of peripheral blood before surgery. Study-wide findings and caveats: Tumors had a top-250-clone fraction that was significantly higher than blood (p = 0.039).

Sequencing was done on a sample of peripheral blood. The receptor was isolated from a woman aged 60 to 75 with primary liver carcinoma and hepatitis B virus infection. This chain connects TRBV5-1 to TRBJ2-7; D is undetermined. The chain's CDR3 is CASSFSFADLTYGHYF. The CDR3 nucleotides read TGCGCCAGCAGCTTTAGCTTCGCGGACCTGACCTACGGGCACTACTTC.